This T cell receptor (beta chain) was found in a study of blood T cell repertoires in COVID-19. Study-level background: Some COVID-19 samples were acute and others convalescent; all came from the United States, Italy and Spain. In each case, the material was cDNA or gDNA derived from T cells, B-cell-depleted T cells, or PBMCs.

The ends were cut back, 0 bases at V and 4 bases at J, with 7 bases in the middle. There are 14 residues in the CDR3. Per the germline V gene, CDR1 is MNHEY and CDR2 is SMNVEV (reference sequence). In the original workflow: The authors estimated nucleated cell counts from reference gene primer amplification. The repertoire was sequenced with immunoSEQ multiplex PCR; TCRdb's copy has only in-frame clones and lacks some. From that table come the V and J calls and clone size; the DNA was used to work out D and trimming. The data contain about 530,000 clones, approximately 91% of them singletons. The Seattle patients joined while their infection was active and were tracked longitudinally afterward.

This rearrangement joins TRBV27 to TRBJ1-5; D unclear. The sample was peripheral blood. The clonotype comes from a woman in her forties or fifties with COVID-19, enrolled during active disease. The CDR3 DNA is TGTGCCAGCAGTTTATCGGGCAGGAATCAGCCCCAGCATTTT. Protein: CASSLSGRNQPQHF.